This T cell receptor (beta chain) appears in the sequencing data of a study of regulatory T cells in long-lasting Graves disease (dated by TCRdb to 2020 to 2023). A note on the overall study: Persistent Graves' disease was defined as persistently positive TSH receptor autoantibodies together with antithyroid drug treatment for over 5 years. Persistent Graves' disease patients were compared with newly diagnosed Graves' disease patients by peripheral blood TCR sequencing and RNA sequencing. The study was registered as a clinical trial and conducted in China. A total of around 33 samples underwent TCR sequencing, from some 13 patients with persistent Graves' disease and 20 patients with newly diagnosed Graves' disease. In the clinical cohort, patients with persistent Graves' disease had used antithyroid drugs for an average of around 9.3 years.

Per the publication, the time point label means: persistent/refractory GD, antithyroid drugs over 5 years with positive TRAb. RNA was extracted from PBMCs in TRIzol for both TCR sequencing and RNA sequencing. The diagnosis of Graves' disease followed American Thyroid Association guidelines. Patients for the study were recruited at an endocrinology department in Xi'an, China. From each patient, nine milliliters of peripheral blood was collected into an EDTA anticoagulant tube. Ficoll Paque Plus density gradient separation was used to isolate PBMCs, and no additional T cell sorting was done. RNA quality was checked with an Agilent 2100 Bioanalyzer and agarose gel, and concentration with a NanoDrop 2000. What the work shows at the level of the full study, not this receptor alone: The authors noted that the small sample size was a limitation that may lower accuracy. Sequencing and analysis were limited to the TCR beta chain. Persistent Graves' disease patients showed lower TCR Shannon entropy and fewer highly expanded clones than newly diagnosed patients, suggesting clonal expansion. Persistent disease showed preferential use of TRBV28, TRBJ1-2 and TRBJ2-5, whereas newly diagnosed disease favored TRBV20-1 and TRBJ2-1. The study examined only peripheral blood because the primary lesion, thyroid tissue, could not be accessed. A larger number of public clonotypes was shared among persistent patients (about 2,700) than among newly diagnosed patients (around 880).

CDR1 and CDR2, looked up from the germline V gene, are MDHEN and SYDVKM. Taken from cysteine to phenylalanine, the CDR3 has 14 residues. Of the read, only the CDR3 DNA is kept; its 42 bases are in frame from base 1. V sheds 2 bases and J sheds 2 bases, leaving 7 bases between their ends. Ten or more counts support this clonotype. This clone's antigen is unknown. Base qualities are missing; no much larger clone stands one base away. The library was produced with multiplex PCR. Instrument used: Illumina HiSeq 4000. CDR3 regions were amplified by Arm-PCR with iRepertoire HTBI primers to construct TCR beta libraries. Before sequencing, the PCR products underwent gel purification. Under the source paper's analysis protocol: Gene usage analysis of CDR3 amino acid clonotypes relied on the roughly 64 TRBV and 14 TRBJ segments identified across samples. COPE and FqMerger were used to merge filtered high-quality paired reads into contigs. BLAST was used to align contigs to the IMGT TRBV, TRBD and TRBJ reference genes, and CDR3 was defined following IMGT. Clonotypes above 0.1% frequency were classified as highly expanded clones. Shannon entropy was used to measure repertoire diversity, and the Gini coefficient was used to measure V-J evenness. Public clonotypes were defined as clonotypes shared by more than one individual. TCRdb itself trimmed the public reads at Q25 with fastp, ran MiXCR and retained productive beta chains. Each CDR3 protein gets just one entry, which takes the most common genes and DNA from the rows behind it. Clone size and V and J calls follow TCRdb, not the original study. The sample records around 460,000 distinct CDR3 sequences, about 22% of which are singletons. The ten largest make up roughly 14% of the sample.

The receptor's source is a female donor with Graves disease. The rearranged segments are TRBV28 and TRBJ1-3; the D gene cannot be resolved reliably. This specimen consisted of peripheral blood mononuclear cells (PBMCs), obtained when the disease was refractory, from a patient treated with antithyroid drugs. The CDR3 has the sequence CASSLEGTGNTIYF. The DNA sequence follows: TGTGCCAGCAGTTTAGAGGGTACTGGAAACACCATATATTTT. Full variable domain (CDR3 extended with the reference TRBV28 and TRBJ1-3 proteins): DVKVTQSSRYLVKRTGEKVFLECVQDMDHENMFWYRQDPGLGLRLIYFSYDVKMKEKGDIPEGYSVSREKKERFSLILESASTNQTSMYLCASSLEGTGNTIYFGEGSWLTVV.